This T cell receptor beta chain appears in the sequencing data of a study of blood T cell repertoires in COVID-19. Repertoires were generated with immunoSEQ multiplex PCR, while TCRdb's copy carries only in-frame clones and drops some. The sample has 45,000 to 65,000 clones; about three quarters are singletons. This CDR3 is built from 14 residues. Germline V gene lookup returns CDR1 KGHSH and CDR2 LQKENI. The germline V and J ends were trimmed by 0 bases and 2 bases, with 7 bases remaining between them. The chain carries TRBV18 and TRBJ1-2; a weak D match, TRBD1 (5 bases). This TCR derives from a man aged 65-85 years with active or convalescent COVID-19. The sequenced sample was peripheral blood. The CDR3 protein is CASSPPEGNYGYTF. CDR3 in DNA: TGTGCCAGCTCACCACCGGAGGGGAACTATGGCTACACCTTC.